This is a list of T cell receptor beta chains from one sample in a study of shared clonotypes between healthy human individuals. The method was immunoSEQ multiplex PCR; TCRdb's version includes in-frame clones alone and lacks a portion of them. The data contain about 2.2 million clones, 90% to 95% of them singletons. Specimen: naive CD8+ T cells from PBMCs. These TCRs come from a man aged 18 to 35 in good health. Some clones in this sample may be carry-over from other donors' samples. Both conserved end residues are part of each CDR3. Each record gives: V gene, clone size, CDR3 length, D gene, J gene, CDR3 DNA, CDR3 protein. The D gene is left open where the match is weak. Some rows mark clone size as missing; the rest say once, few, many or name a class of expanded clone.

TRBV7-2,.,14,.,TRBJ2-7,TGTGCCAGCAGCTTAAGGACAGCACCCTACGAGCAGTACTTC,CASSLRTAPYEQYF
TRBV14,.,15,TRBD1,TRBJ1-2,TGTGCCAGCAGCCAAGGGGACAGGGAATTAGATGGCTACACCTTC,CASSQGDRELDGYTF
TRBV7-9,.,15,TRBD2,TRBJ2-3,TGTGCCAGCAGCGCCTTCAAGCGGGATGCAGATACGCAGTATTTT,CASSAFKRDADTQYF
TRBV6-1,.,14,.,TRBJ2-1,TGTGCCAGCAGTACAGGGGACTACTACAATGAGCAGTTCTTC,CASSTGDYYNEQFF
TRBV7-8,.,17,.,TRBJ2-1,TGTGCCAGCAGCCCGGGGGGCGCGGGAAGCTCCTACAATGAGCAGTTCTTC,CASSPGGAGSSYNEQFF
TRBV19,.,15,.,TRBJ1-1,TGTGCCAGTAGTATTAGGGGTAGGGTGAACACTGAAGCTTTCTTT,CASSIRGRVNTEAFF
TRBV27,.,15,TRBD2,TRBJ2-3,TGTGCCGCAAGGGGACTAGCGGGAGTCCAAGATACGCAGTATTTT,CAARGLAGVQDTQYF
TRBV29-1,.,18,TRBD2,TRBJ2-7,TGCAGCGTTGGGGCAACCCAAACCGAAAGGACTAGTTATTACGAGCAGTACTTC,CSVGATQTERTSYYEQYF
TRBV27,.,16,.,TRBJ2-3,TGTGCCAGCAGTTTATCGGCTCGCCCTTCCACAGATACGCAGTATTTT,CASSLSARPSTDTQYF
TRBV6-1,once,14,.,TRBJ2-3,TGTGCCAGCTCGTTCTATCCTGGCACAGATACGCAGTATTTT,CASSFYPGTDTQYF
TRBV7-2,.,15,.,TRBJ1-5,TGTGCCAGCAGCTTAGTTCAGGGCGTGAGTCAGCCCCAGCATTTT,CASSLVQGVSQPQHF
TRBV28,.,17,.,TRBJ1-2,TGTGCCAGCAGTTTTCCCCGAACAGGGCCAGCTAACTATGGCTACACCTTC,CASSFPRTGPANYGYTF
TRBV27,.,16,.,TRBJ2-7,TGTGCCAGCAGTTCCCAACAGGGTATGATGGCCTACGAGCAGTACTTC,CASSSQQGMMAYEQYF
TRBV27,.,12,.,TRBJ2-1,TGTGCCGGCGGCAACTCCTACAATGAGCAGTTCTTC,CAGGNSYNEQFF
TRBV11-2,.,17,.,TRBJ1-2,TGTGCCAGCAGCAAGACCCCTGAGGACAGATGGGCATATGGCTACACCTTC,CASSKTPEDRWAYGYTF
TRBV13,.,17,TRBD1,TRBJ2-3,TGTGCCAGCAGTGAGGACAGGGACGAATCGAGCACAGATACGCAGTATTTT,CASSEDRDESSTDTQYF
TRBV7-9,.,15,.,TRBJ2-2,TGTGCCAGCAGCTTAGTGACGACTACGGCCGGGGAGCTGTTTTTT,CASSLVTTTAGELFF
TRBV25-1,.,12,.,TRBJ1-1,TGTGCCAGCAGTGTTGGGAACACTGAAGCTTTCTTT,CASSVGNTEAFF
TRBV19,few,12,.,TRBJ2-1,TGTGCCAGTAGTGTTAGGCAAGATGAGCAGTTCTTC,CASSVRQDEQFF
TRBV7-9,few,16,.,TRBJ1-1,TGTGCCACAGGAGAGGATGTCTTCTCCATGAACACTGAAGCTTTCTTT,CATGEDVFSMNTEAFF
TRBV11-2,.,14,.,TRBJ2-5,TGTGCCAGCAGCTTATACGGCGTACAAGAGACCCAGTACTTC,CASSLYGVQETQYF
TRBV5-4,.,15,TRBD2,TRBJ2-7,TGTGCCAGCAGCTTCCGTAGCGGGAGGGCCTACGAGCAGTACTTC,CASSFRSGRAYEQYF
TRBV27,.,14,.,TRBJ2-2,.,CASSSSGNTGELFF
TRBV4-1,.,15,.,TRBJ1-1,TGCGCCAGCAGCCCCTACCGAGGGGTGACGGCTGAAGCTTTCTTT,CASSPYRGVTAEAFF
TRBV7-2,.,15,TRBD1,TRBJ1-1,TGTGCCAGCAGCCCGGGCGGACAGGGGAACACTGAAGCTTTCTTT,CASSPGGQGNTEAFF
TRBV4-1,.,15,.,TRBJ1-2,TGCGCCAGCAGCCAAGCAGGGGAACAACGATATGGCTACACCTTC,CASSQAGEQRYGYTF
TRBV7-9,.,16,.,TRBJ1-4,TGTGCCAGCAGCTTAGTATGGAGGGGAACTAATGAAAAACTGTTTTTT,CASSLVWRGTNEKLFF
TRBV6-1,.,17,TRBD2,TRBJ2-7,TGTGCCAGCAGTGAGGGGACTAGCGGGATTAAAGCACCCCGCCAGTACTTC,CASSEGTSGIKAPRQYF
TRBV19,.,15,TRBD1,TRBJ2-2,TGTGCCAGTGAGGGGACAGGGGATGGGACCGGGGAGCTGTTTTTT,CASEGTGDGTGELFF
TRBV9,.,14,.,TRBJ2-2,TGTGCCAGCAGCAGTCGGGAGAACACCGGGGAGCTGTTTTTT,CASSSRENTGELFF
TRBV19,.,16,.,TRBJ2-5,TGTGCCAGTAGTATCATCCCTATGCCCGATCAAGAGACCCAGTACTTC,CASSIIPMPDQETQYF
TRBV5-1,.,16,.,TRBJ1-3,TGCGCCAGCCAAGGAGGGGTAGGGGTCTCTGGAAACACCATATATTTT,CASQGGVGVSGNTIYF
TRBV6-1,.,14,.,TRBJ1-5,TGTGCCAGCATGCGTCAGGGTTATTATCAGCCCCAGCATTTT,CASMRQGYYQPQHF
TRBV7-9,once,16,.,TRBJ2-5,TGTGCCAGCAGCTTAGCGTTTGCGGTTACACAAGAGACCCAGTACTTC,CASSLAFAVTQETQYF
TRBV5-1,once,15,.,TRBJ2-7,TGCGCCAGCAGAGCCTCTGGGGGCTACTCCTACGAGCAGTACTTC,CASRASGGYSYEQYF
TRBV10-3,.,16,.,TRBJ1-5,TGTGCCATCAGTGAGGAAGCCCTCGACCGATTTAAGCCCCAGCATTTT,CAISEEALDRFKPQHF
TRBV18,.,17,TRBD2,TRBJ2-3,TGTGCCAGCTCACCACCGGTTGCGCGGGAGGTCACAGATACGCAGTATTTT,CASSPPVAREVTDTQYF
TRBV7-9,.,17,TRBD2,TRBJ2-1,TGTGCCAGCAGCTCTCCAGGACTAGCGGCTAGGGGCGATGAGCAGTTCTTC,CASSSPGLAARGDEQFF
TRBV6-5,.,13,.,TRBJ2-1,TGTGCCAGCAGTTACTCAAAGGTCGCTGAGCAGTTCTTC,CASSYSKVAEQFF
TRBV4-3,.,17,TRBD2,TRBJ2-5,TGCGCCAGCAGCCAAGATAAAGCTAGCGGGAGGTGGGAGACCCAGTACTTC,CASSQDKASGRWETQYF
TRBV27,.,12,.,TRBJ2-7,TGTGCCAGCGCCTGGGCGGGGTACGAGCAGTACTTC,CASAWAGYEQYF
TRBV6-5,.,15,TRBD1,TRBJ1-1,TGTGCCAGCAGTTACGCGACAGGGAAGGGAACTGAAGCTTTCTTT,CASSYATGKGTEAFF
TRBV5-5,.,14,.,TRBJ2-7,TGTGCCAGCAGGCGGACGGATAGCTCCTACGAGCAGTACTTC,CASRRTDSSYEQYF
TRBV10-1,.,15,.,TRBJ2-3,TGCGCCAGCAGTGACCCCCGGGACCCCACAGATACGCAGTATTTT,CASSDPRDPTDTQYF
TRBV7-9,once,14,TRBD2,TRBJ2-7,TGTGCCAGCAGCTTCCCTAGCGGCCCCTACGAGCAGTACTTC,CASSFPSGPYEQYF
TRBV15,.,12,.,TRBJ2-7,TGTGCCACCAGCTATTCGGGCTACGAGCAGTACTTC,CATSYSGYEQYF
TRBV6-4,.,17,.,TRBJ2-2,TGTGCCAGCAGTGACTCGGGTCCAAACTTGAACACCGGGGAGCTGTTTTTT,CASSDSGPNLNTGELFF
TRBV5-1,.,13,.,TRBJ2-3,TGCGCCAGCAGCTGGGACGACACAGATACGCAGTATTTT,CASSWDDTDTQYF
TRBV10-2,.,16,TRBD2,TRBJ2-7,TGCGCCAGCAGTGGAGTCCTAGCGGGCACTGCCTACGAGCAGTACTTC,CASSGVLAGTAYEQYF
TRBV28,.,15,TRBD1,TRBJ2-3,TGTGCCAGCAGCCTAAACAGGGGGGACGCAGATACGCAGTATTTT,CASSLNRGDADTQYF
TRBV7-9,.,14,.,TRBJ2-1,TGTGCCAGCAGCTCCGGACGGGACTACAATGAGCAGTTCTTC,CASSSGRDYNEQFF
TRBV7-2,.,15,.,TRBJ2-3,TGTGCCAGCAGCCTCCATCCCCTAACCGCAGATACGCAGTATTTT,CASSLHPLTADTQYF
TRBV6-1,.,16,.,TRBJ2-1,TGTGCCAGCAGTGAAGCCACATTGAGCTCCTACAATGAGCAGTTCTTC,CASSEATLSSYNEQFF
TRBV18,.,14,TRBD1,TRBJ2-5,TGTGCCAGCTCTCCGAACAGGGGGCAGGAGACCCAGTACTTC,CASSPNRGQETQYF
TRBV11-2,.,15,TRBD2,TRBJ2-1,TGTGCCAGCAGCTTGACTAGCGGGAGTAGTGATGAGCAGTTCTTC,CASSLTSGSSDEQFF
TRBV7-9,.,16,TRBD1,TRBJ2-4,TGTGCCAGCAGCCCAGGACAGGGCCGGGCCAAAAACATTCAGTACTTC,CASSPGQGRAKNIQYF
TRBV4-3,.,17,TRBD2,TRBJ2-3,TGCGCCAGCAGCCACGGACTAGCGGGAGGCCCCACAGATACGCAGTATTTT,CASSHGLAGGPTDTQYF